The clone carrying this T cell receptor (beta chain) was detected a few times. V lost 4 bases and J lost 1; bases outside the gene matches: 5. CDR3 length: 16 residues. These data come from a study of T-cell reconstitution after alpha-beta-depleted transplantation in children. A library of TCRbeta sequences, prepared with unique molecular identifiers, was generated. TCRdb reanalysed the PCR reads using MiXCR and keeps one entry per CDR3 protein. The repertoire consists of fewer than 550,000 distinct CDR3 sequences, with under 13% occurring once and the leading ten covering 4.5% to 6.5%. This chain joins TRBV12-3 or TRBV12-4 and TRBJ2-1, with TRBD2 matching 9 bases. Sequenced material: PBMCs from the stem cell graft donor, taken from the stem cell graft. This sequence was found in a human donor who donated a stem cell graft to a child with acute myeloid leukemia. As DNA, the CDR3 is TGTGCCAGCAGTTCGGCTAGCGGGGAGTCCTACAATGAGCAGTTCTTC. Its translation is CASSSASGESYNEQFF.